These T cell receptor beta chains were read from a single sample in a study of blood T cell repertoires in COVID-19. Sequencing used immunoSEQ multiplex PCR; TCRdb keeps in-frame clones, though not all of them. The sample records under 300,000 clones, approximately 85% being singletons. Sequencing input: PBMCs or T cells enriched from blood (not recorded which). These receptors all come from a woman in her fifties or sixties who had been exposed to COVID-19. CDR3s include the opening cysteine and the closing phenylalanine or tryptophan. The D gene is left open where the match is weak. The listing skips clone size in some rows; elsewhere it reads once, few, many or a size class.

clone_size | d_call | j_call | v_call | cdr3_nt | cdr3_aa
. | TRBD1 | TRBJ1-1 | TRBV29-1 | TGCAGCGCAGCCGGGACAGGGCTTAAGACTGAAGCTTTCTTT | CSAAGTGLKTEAFF
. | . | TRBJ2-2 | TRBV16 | TGTGCCAGCAGCCAATCGGTTGGCACAGACGACGACCGGGAGCTGTTTTTT | CASSQSVGTDDDRELFF
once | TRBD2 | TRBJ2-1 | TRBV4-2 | TGTGCCAGCAGCCAAACGGCGGGGGGGGCCCATGAGCAGTTCTTC | CASSQTAGGAHEQFF
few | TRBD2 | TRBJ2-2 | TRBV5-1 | TGCGCCAGCAGCCCCGGGGGGGCGGCTGCCGGGGAGCTGTTTTTT | CASSPGGAAAGELFF
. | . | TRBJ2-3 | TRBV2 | TGTGCCAGCAGAAGGGGGGGATTTAGCACAGATACGCAGTATTTT | CASRRGGFSTDTQYF
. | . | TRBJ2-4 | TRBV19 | TGTGCCAGTAGTACCCAGGGTCGCGGAGCCAAAAACATTCAGTACTTC | CASSTQGRGAKNIQYF
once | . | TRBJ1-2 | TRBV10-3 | TGTGCCATCAGTGGTGGAGGAGCCATTTATGGCTACACCTTC | CAISGGGAIYGYTF
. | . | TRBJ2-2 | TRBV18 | TGTGCCAGCTCACCTGAACAGGGAAACACCGGGGAGCTGTTTTTT | CASSPEQGNTGELFF
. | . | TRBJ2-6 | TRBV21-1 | TGTGCCAGCAGCAAACTAACAGGGGAAAAGTCCTCTGGGGCCAACGTCCTGACTTTC | CASSKLTGEKSSGANVLTF
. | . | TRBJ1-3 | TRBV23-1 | TGCGCCAGCAGCCGGTCGGACAGCGAAGAACCTTCTGGAAACACCATATATTTT | CASSRSDSEEPSGNTIYF
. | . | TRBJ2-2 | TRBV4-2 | TGTGCCAGCAGCCGTGGGCTCAACACCGGGGAGCTGTTTTTT | CASSRGLNTGELFF
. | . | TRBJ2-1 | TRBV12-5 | TGTGCTAGTGGCCCAAACAGGGCTTTCTACAATGAGCAGTTCTTC | CASGPNRAFYNEQFF
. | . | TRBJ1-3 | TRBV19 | TGTGCCAGTTCCAGGGGATTGGGTGGAAACACCATATATTTT | CASSRGLGGNTIYF
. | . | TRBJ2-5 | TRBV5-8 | TGTGCCAGCAGCTTTTGGGGTTCGGGGGACCAAAGGAGGGAGACCCAGTACTTC | CASSFWGSGDQRRETQYF
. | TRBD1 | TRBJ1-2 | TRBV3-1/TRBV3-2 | TGTGCCAGCAGCCGGGGACAGGGGATTTACTATGGCTACACCTTC | CASSRGQGIYYGYTF
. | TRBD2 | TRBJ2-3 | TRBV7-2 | TGTGCCAGCAGCTTATATAGCGGGGCAGATACGCAGTATTTT | CASSLYSGADTQYF
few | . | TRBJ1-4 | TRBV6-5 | TGTGCCAGCAGACCTCAGGGGTCAGGTGGAGAAAAACTGTTTTTT | CASRPQGSGGEKLFF
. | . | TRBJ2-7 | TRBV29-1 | TGCAGCGTTGAATTGGGCAGGGGCTACGAGCAGTACTTC | CSVELGRGYEQYF
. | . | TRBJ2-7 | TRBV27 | TGTGCCAGCACCTTTTCCTGGGGGACTTCAAACCACGAGCAGTACTTC | CASTFSWGTSNHEQYF
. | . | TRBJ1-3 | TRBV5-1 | TGCGCCAGCAGCCCGACAGTCTCTGGAAACACCATATATTTT | CASSPTVSGNTIYF
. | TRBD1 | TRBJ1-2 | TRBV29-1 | TGCAGCGCTGAACAGGGGCCTAACTATGGCTACACCTTC | CSAEQGPNYGYTF
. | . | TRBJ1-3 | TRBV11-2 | TGTGCCAGCAGCTTAGCAGGGCCCGGAAACACCATATATTTT | CASSLAGPGNTIYF
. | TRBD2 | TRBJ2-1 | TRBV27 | TGTGCCAGCAGTCCCTACGGACTAGCGGGGGGCTACAATGAGCAGTTCTTC | CASSPYGLAGGYNEQFF
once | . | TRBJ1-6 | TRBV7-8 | TGTGCCAGCACCGAAATCCGGCCCATTCCGGGATCCAATTCACCCCTCCACTTT | CASTEIRPIPGSNSPLHF
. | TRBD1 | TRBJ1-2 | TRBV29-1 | TGCAGCGTTGAGGCGGACAGGCCCCGGGGGTTATCTAAGGGCTACACCTTC | CSVEADRPRGLSKGYTF
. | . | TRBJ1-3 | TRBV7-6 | TGTGCCAGCAGCTTGTTATCGGGGGAAGCTGGAAACACCATATATTTT | CASSLLSGEAGNTIYF
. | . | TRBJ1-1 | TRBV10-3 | TGTGCCATCAGTGAGCTCGGGGAGGGCACTGAAGCTTTCTTT | CAISELGEGTEAFF
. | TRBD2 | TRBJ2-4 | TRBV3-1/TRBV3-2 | TGTGCCAGCAGCCAACCTCCCCGGGCTAGCGGCGCTAAAAACATTCAGTACTTC | CASSQPPRASGAKNIQYF
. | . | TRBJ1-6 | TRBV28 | TGTGCCAGCACGGCAAGGGGCGATAATTCACCCCTCCACTTT | CASTARGDNSPLHF
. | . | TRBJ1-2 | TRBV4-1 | TGCGCCAGCAGCCTGGACAGTATTATAGGAGGCTACACCTTC | CASSLDSIIGGYTF
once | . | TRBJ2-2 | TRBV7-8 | TGTGCCAGCAACCTTAGGGGCGGAGCGAACACCGGGGAGCTGTTTTTT | CASNLRGGANTGELFF
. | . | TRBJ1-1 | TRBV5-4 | TGTGCCAGCAGCTTGTTGGCAGGGTCGGGCACTGAAGCTTTCTTT | CASSLLAGSGTEAFF
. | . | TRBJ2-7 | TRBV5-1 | TGCGCCAGCAGCTTGGCCGGGGACAACTACGAGCAGTACTTC | CASSLAGDNYEQYF
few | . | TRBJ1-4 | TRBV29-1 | TGCAGCGTTGGTGGCGCGGCCGGCGAAAAACTGTTTTTT | CSVGGAAGEKLFF
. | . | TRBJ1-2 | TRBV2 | TGTGCCGTCAACGCTCGGGGAACGGGAGAGCGCTATGGCTACACCTTC | CAVNARGTGERYGYTF
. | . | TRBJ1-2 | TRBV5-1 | TGCGCCAGCAGCTTTGGGGATTTCAGGGGAGGCTACACCTTC | CASSFGDFRGGYTF
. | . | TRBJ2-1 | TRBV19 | TGTGCCAGTAGTATAGGAGGTACGGCGTTCTTC | CASSIGGTAFF
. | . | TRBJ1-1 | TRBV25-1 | TGTGCCAGCAGCCCTGGGGGGTCGACTGAAGCTTTCTTT | CASSPGGSTEAFF
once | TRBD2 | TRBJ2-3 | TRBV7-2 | TGTGCCAGCAGCTCTAGCGGGGGTAGAGATACGCAGTATTTT | CASSSSGGRDTQYF
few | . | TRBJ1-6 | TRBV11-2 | TGTGCCAGCAGCCGCCGGGGGAACTCACCCCTCCACTTT | CASSRRGNSPLHF
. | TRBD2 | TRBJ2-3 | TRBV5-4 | TGTGCCAGCAGCGGCGGGGGACTAAGCACTAGCACAGATACGCAGTATTTT | CASSGGGLSTSTDTQYF
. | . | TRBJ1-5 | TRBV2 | TGTGCCAGCAGCATAAGGGGATCGGATCAGCCCCAGCATTTT | CASSIRGSDQPQHF
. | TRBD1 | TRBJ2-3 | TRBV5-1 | TGCGCCAGCAGCACAACAGGGGGCGTAGCAGATACGCAGTATTTT | CASSTTGGVADTQYF
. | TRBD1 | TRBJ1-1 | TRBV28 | TGTGCCAGCAGCCGTAGGACAGGGGGGAATGAAGCTTTCTTT | CASSRRTGGNEAFF
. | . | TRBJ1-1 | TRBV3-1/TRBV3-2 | TGTGCCAGCAGCGGTCCTACCACGAACACTGAAGCTTTCTTT | CASSGPTTNTEAFF
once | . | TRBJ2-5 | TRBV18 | TGTGCCAGCTCACCACAATCGGGGGAGACCCAGTACTTC | CASSPQSGETQYF
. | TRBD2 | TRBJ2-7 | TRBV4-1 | TGCGCCAGCAGCCAGGTTGACCTAGGACTAGCAACCTACGAGCAGTACTTC | CASSQVDLGLATYEQYF